This entry is about one T cell receptor (beta chain). Antigen specificity is unknown. This sample stems from a study of cytomegalovirus exposure and HLA in healthy donors. Study-wide findings and caveats: HLA allele associations emerged for fewer than 20,000 TCR beta sequences in a later analysis, at 0.05 false discovery rate. Under in vitro conditions, a few CMV-associated chains were confirmed as specific for CMV antigens. It was likely that a cluster of highly shared sequence variants was a sequencing artifact. In a later analysis, TCR association rates varied by HLA locus: DRB1 most, HLA-C fewest.

The study ran its PCR with 60 Vbeta and 13 Jbeta primers. The method was immunoSEQ multiplex PCR; TCRdb's version includes in-frame clones alone and lacks a portion of them. Among some 140,000 clones listed, 60% to 75% were seen once. Germline V lookup: CDR1 LGHNA, CDR2 YNFKEQ. The CDR3 covers 14 residues. The rearrangement joins TRBV4-2 to TRBJ2-5, with TRBD1 as a possible D gene (6 bases). The DNA end is a closer match to TRBJ2-7, so the J assignment may be wrong. The clonotype comes from a man aged 18-30 years in good health and CMV-seronegative. Specimen: PBMCs. The CDR3 loop reads CASSPTGSLGEQYF. The CDR3 bases are TGTGCCAGCAGCCCCACAGGGTCATTGGGCGAGCAGTACTTC.